The sequence of this T cell receptor (beta chain) was determined in a study of cytomegalovirus exposure and HLA in healthy donors. General observations from the study: Exclusion applied to some V segments, including TRBV6-2 and TRBV6-3, as they were indistinguishable. Reports indicate that TCR beta sequences accurately predicted the HLA-A and HLA-B alleles of most subjects.

Comments on this clone: Its antigen is not known.

CDR3 size: 14 residues. J lost 4 bases, V lost 5 bases, and 4 bases had no gene match. Germline CDR1 reads SGHNT; CDR2 reads YENEEA. The PCR used 60 Vbeta and 13 Jbeta primers. Produced via immunoSEQ multiplex PCR; TCRdb's table is partial and in-frame only. The ten most abundant clones cover roughly 1.1% of a sample with 220,000 or so clones. The chain uses TRBV11-3 and TRBJ2-1; 8 nucleotides agree with TRBD1. The sequenced material came from PBMCs. The clonotype comes from a girl aged 2 to 10 in good health and CMV-seropositive. CDR3 amino acids: CASSRTGSYNEQFF. DNA of the CDR3: TGTGCCAGCAGCCGGACAGGGTCGTACAATGAGCAGTTCTTC.